The TCR beta chain described here comes from a study of shared clonotypes between healthy human individuals. In the study overall: The plates for each donor numbered three CD4 naive, three CD4 memory, two CD8 naive and one CD8 memory.

The input for sorted-subset replicate PCRs was approximately 210 ng DNA, about 30,000 T cell genomes. Some clones are missing from TCRdb's copy, which holds only in-frame ones; the method was immunoSEQ multiplex PCR. The sample shows roughly 600,000 clones, about 98% of them seen only once. The V gene lost 0 bases and the J gene lost 1 base, with 3 bases spanning the gap. In germline, CDR1 is MNHEY, CDR2 SMNVEV (reference sequence). This CDR3 has 13 residues. Overall study results and limits: Having only a few donors restricted how much genetic and exposure-history diversity was captured.

Notes on this clone: Antigen unknown. The same CDR3 is also encoded by other DNA sequences in this sample.

It was CD45RO-negative cells, positively selected for CCR7, that made up naive CD8 cells, with terminally differentiated effector memory CD45RA+ cells excluded. The specimen sequenced was naive CD8+ T cells sorted from blood. The genes are TRBV27 and TRBJ1-1; D unclear. The clonotype comes from a man aged 25-40 years in good health. The CDR3 region is CASSLSRNTEAFF. In DNA, the CDR3 is TGTGCCAGCAGTTTATCACGGAACACTGAAGCTTTCTTT.